This entry is about one TCR beta chain. Trimming left V 6 bases short and J 7 bases short, with 16 bases between. CDR1 and CDR2 (germline): KGHSH, LQKENI. The CDR3 covers 13 residues. The source of the sample is a study of blood T cell repertoires in COVID-19. Study-wide background: Collection of acute and convalescent COVID-19 samples took place in the United States, Italy and Spain. T cells, B-cell-depleted T cells, or PBMCs provided the cDNA or gDNA that served as material.

Per the original methods: Reference gene primer amplification gave estimated nucleated cell counts. Sequencing was performed with immunoSEQ multiplex PCR; in TCRdb, only in-frame clones are kept and a portion is missing. V, J and clone size are those of that table, while D and trimming were read from the DNA. The top ten clones hold approximately 10% of a sample with roughly 160,000 clones, about 80% of them seen once. Sequences were obtained from peripheral blood. The gene calls are TRBV18 and TRBJ2-7; TRBD2 is a possible D gene (5 bases). The sequence was obtained from a man aged 70-80 years with active or convalescent COVID-19. CDR3 nucleotide sequence: TGTGCCAGCTCCCCCACGATCACGGGGGAGCAGTACTTC. Protein: CASSPTITGEQYF.